This is a list of T cell receptor beta chains from one sample in a study of T cells in localized non-small cell lung cancer. Sequenced by immunoSEQ multiplex PCR; TCRdb stores in-frame clones only, minus some. The repertoire holds around 970 clones, with under 20% as singletons. The sample here was lung tumor tissue, taken before any cancer treatment. The receptors shown here come from a female donor older than 55 with stage I squamous cell lung carcinoma. The CDR3 runs from the conserved cysteine through the conserved F or W. D genes are given only for firm matches. Not every row has a clone size; where given, it reads once, few, many or a size class.

cdr3_nt: TGCGCCAGCACTCTTTGGGGTGTTAACACTGAAGCTTTCTTT
cdr3_aa: CASTLWGVNTEAFF
j_call: TRBJ1-1
v_call: TRBV5-1
clone_size: .
d_call: .

cdr3_nt: TGTGCCAGCAGCCCCGAGGACAGGGTGATTTATACAAATGGCTACACCTTC
cdr3_aa: CASSPEDRVIYTNGYTF
j_call: TRBJ1-2
v_call: TRBV9
clone_size: medium-sized
d_call: TRBD1

cdr3_nt: TGTGCCAGCAGTATACAGGGGCCCCGAAATCCCCTCCACTTT
cdr3_aa: CASSIQGPRNPLHF
j_call: TRBJ1-6
v_call: TRBV6-8
clone_size: medium-sized
d_call: TRBD1

cdr3_nt: TGTGCCAGCGGACTAGCGGGGGCCTACAATGAGCAGTTCTTC
cdr3_aa: CASGLAGAYNEQFF
j_call: TRBJ2-1
v_call: TRBV12-5
clone_size: few
d_call: TRBD2

cdr3_nt: TGTGCCAGCAGTGCCAGGGGAGGGAGCACTGAAGCTTTCTTT
cdr3_aa: CASSARGGSTEAFF
j_call: TRBJ1-1
v_call: TRBV9
clone_size: few
d_call: .

cdr3_nt: TGTGCCAGCAGTGACAGCTCCTACGAGCAGTACTTC
cdr3_aa: CASSDSSYEQYF
j_call: TRBJ2-7
v_call: TRBV9
clone_size: .
d_call: .

cdr3_nt: TGTGCCAGCAGCGATTCCGGGACACGCTCGTTCTTC
cdr3_aa: CASSDSGTRSFF
j_call: TRBJ2-1
v_call: TRBV6-8
clone_size: large
d_call: .

cdr3_nt: TGTGCCAGCAGCCCAATCGCTATGGGGGGCACTGAAGCTTTCTTT
cdr3_aa: CASSPIAMGGTEAFF
j_call: TRBJ1-1
v_call: TRBV9
clone_size: large
d_call: .

cdr3_nt: TGTGCCAGCAGCTCGGGACAGAAGAACACTGAAGCTTTCTTT
cdr3_aa: CASSSGQKNTEAFF
j_call: TRBJ1-1
v_call: TRBV11-3
clone_size: large
d_call: TRBD1

cdr3_nt: TGCGCCAGCAGCTTGGTATTGGGGGGCGGATACAATGAGCAGTTCTTC
cdr3_aa: CASSLVLGGGYNEQFF
j_call: TRBJ2-1
v_call: TRBV5-1
clone_size: .
d_call: .

cdr3_nt: TGTGCCAGCAGTCCTTACAGTTCATCTTCTAACTACGAGCAGTACTTC
cdr3_aa: CASSPYSSSSNYEQYF
j_call: TRBJ2-7
v_call: TRBV6-8
clone_size: large
d_call: .

cdr3_nt: TGTGCCAGCAGCGTAGCAGCGGGGTCCTACAATGAGCAGTTCTTC
cdr3_aa: CASSVAAGSYNEQFF
j_call: TRBJ2-1
v_call: TRBV9
clone_size: few
d_call: TRBD2

cdr3_nt: TGTGCCAGTAAAGACCTGGGACTAGCGGGGGGCTCAGATACGCAGTATTTT
cdr3_aa: CASKDLGLAGGSDTQYF
j_call: TRBJ2-3
v_call: TRBV19
clone_size: .
d_call: TRBD2

cdr3_nt: TGTGCCAGCAGCTTCGCCGGGGCGGAGAACACTGAAGCTTTCTTT
cdr3_aa: CASSFAGAENTEAFF
j_call: TRBJ1-1
v_call: TRBV11-3
clone_size: medium-sized
d_call: .

cdr3_nt: TGTGCCAGCAGCTTTGGGACAGGGGGGGAGAACACCGGGGAGCTGTTTTTT
cdr3_aa: CASSFGTGGENTGELFF
j_call: TRBJ2-2
v_call: TRBV7-8
clone_size: medium-sized
d_call: TRBD1

cdr3_nt: TGTGCCAGCAGGCTACAATTTAGAACTAGCGGGAGCTACGAGCAGTACTTC
cdr3_aa: CASRLQFRTSGSYEQYF
j_call: TRBJ2-7
v_call: TRBV14
clone_size: few
d_call: TRBD2

cdr3_nt: TGTGCCAGTAGAAGGAAAAGGGGCACAGATACGCAGTATTTT
cdr3_aa: CASRRKRGTDTQYF
j_call: TRBJ2-3
v_call: TRBV19
clone_size: .
d_call: .

cdr3_nt: TGTGCCAGTACTGAGGACAGGGGTGGCACTGAAGCTTTCTTT
cdr3_aa: CASTEDRGGTEAFF
j_call: TRBJ1-1
v_call: TRBV19
clone_size: .
d_call: TRBD1

cdr3_nt: TGCGCCAGCAGCCGAGACCTTCTAAGAGGCTACACCTTC
cdr3_aa: CASSRDLLRGYTF
j_call: TRBJ1-2
v_call: TRBV4-1
clone_size: medium-sized
d_call: .

cdr3_nt: TGTGCCAGCAGTCGGACTAGGAGGGCCTACGAGCAGTACTTC
cdr3_aa: CASSRTRRAYEQYF
j_call: TRBJ2-7
v_call: TRBV6-8
clone_size: medium-sized
d_call: TRBD2

cdr3_nt: TGTGCCTGGAGTGCTTCTCAGGTAGTAGCGGGGGTACGGGAGACCCAGTACTTC
cdr3_aa: CAWSASQVVAGVRETQYF
j_call: TRBJ2-5
v_call: TRBV30
clone_size: few
d_call: TRBD2

cdr3_nt: TGCAGCGCCTTAGCGTGGGGGCCTAATGAGCAGTTCTTC
cdr3_aa: CSALAWGPNEQFF
j_call: TRBJ2-1
v_call: TRBV29-1
clone_size: .
d_call: .

cdr3_nt: TGCGCCAGCAGCTTGGAGGCGGGGGGCGAGTACAATGAGCAGTTCTTC
cdr3_aa: CASSLEAGGEYNEQFF
j_call: TRBJ2-1
v_call: TRBV5-1
clone_size: .
d_call: TRBD2

cdr3_nt: TGTGCCAGCAGCTTAGTTACAGGGTCTTCTTCCGAGCAGTACTTC
cdr3_aa: CASSLVTGSSSEQYF
j_call: TRBJ2-7
v_call: TRBV11-3
clone_size: few
d_call: .

cdr3_nt: TGTGCCTGGAGACTAGGGGGTGGATACACCGGGGAGCTGTTTTTT
cdr3_aa: CAWRLGGGYTGELFF
j_call: TRBJ2-2
v_call: TRBV30
clone_size: .
d_call: .

cdr3_nt: TGTGCCAGCAGCCCAGGAGGACTAGCGGGGGGTGCCCCGTCGTTCTTC
cdr3_aa: CASSPGGLAGGAPSFF
j_call: TRBJ2-1
v_call: TRBV11-3
clone_size: medium-sized
d_call: TRBD2

cdr3_nt: TGTGCCAGCAGGAAGGGGGGGGGACCCTACTACGAGCAGTACTTC
cdr3_aa: CASRKGGGPYYEQYF
j_call: TRBJ2-7
v_call: TRBV6-8
clone_size: few
d_call: .

cdr3_nt: TGTGCCTGGAGTGTAAAGTCTGGCGGGGGGGGAGAGACCCAGTACTTC
cdr3_aa: CAWSVKSGGGGETQYF
j_call: TRBJ2-5
v_call: TRBV30
clone_size: .
d_call: TRBD2

cdr3_nt: TGTGCCAGCAGCGTAGGGGGGGCTAAGGAGACCCAGTACTTC
cdr3_aa: CASSVGGAKETQYF
j_call: TRBJ2-5
v_call: TRBV9
clone_size: .
d_call: .

cdr3_nt: TGTGCCAGCAGCTTCGGCAGTACCAATTCACCCCTCCACTTT
cdr3_aa: CASSFGSTNSPLHF
j_call: TRBJ1-6
v_call: TRBV11-3
clone_size: medium-sized
d_call: .

cdr3_nt: TGCGCCAGCAGCTTCGGCCGAAGCTCCTACAATGAGCAGTTCTTC
cdr3_aa: CASSFGRSSYNEQFF
j_call: TRBJ2-1
v_call: TRBV5-1
clone_size: .
d_call: .

cdr3_nt: TGTGCCACCAGCAGAGGACAGGGGACAACTAATGAAAAACTGTTTTTT
cdr3_aa: CATSRGQGTTNEKLFF
j_call: TRBJ1-4
v_call: TRBV15
clone_size: large
d_call: TRBD1

cdr3_nt: TGTGCCAGCAGCTTGGGTTCACGTGGGTATGGAAACACCATATATTTT
cdr3_aa: CASSLGSRGYGNTIYF
j_call: TRBJ1-3
v_call: TRBV11-3
clone_size: medium-sized
d_call: .

cdr3_nt: TGTGCCAGCAGCCGCAGGACAGGGGGCGACGAGCAGTACTTC
cdr3_aa: CASSRRTGGDEQYF
j_call: TRBJ2-7
v_call: TRBV11-3
clone_size: few
d_call: TRBD1

cdr3_nt: TGTGCCAGCAGTCTTGACCGAGACACTGAAGCTTTCTTT
cdr3_aa: CASSLDRDTEAFF
j_call: TRBJ1-1
v_call: TRBV7-2
clone_size: few
d_call: .

cdr3_nt: TGTGCCTGGGACACAGCCACTTATGGCTACACCTTC
cdr3_aa: CAWDTATYGYTF
j_call: TRBJ1-2
v_call: TRBV30
clone_size: few
d_call: .

cdr3_nt: TGTGCCAGCAGCCTTAACCAGGGGTTGTCACCCCTCCACTTT
cdr3_aa: CASSLNQGLSPLHF
j_call: TRBJ1-6
v_call: TRBV11-3
clone_size: medium-sized
d_call: .

cdr3_nt: TGTGCCAGCAGTGTAGGACCGGGTGCGGAAGCTTTCTTT
cdr3_aa: CASSVGPGAEAFF
j_call: TRBJ1-1
v_call: TRBV9
clone_size: .
d_call: .

cdr3_nt: TGTGCCAGCAGACTCGACAGGGGCGCAGTCACTGAAGCTTTCTTT
cdr3_aa: CASRLDRGAVTEAFF
j_call: TRBJ1-1
v_call: TRBV6-8
clone_size: medium-sized
d_call: TRBD1

cdr3_nt: TGTGCCAGCAGCTTTCCCGGACTGCCAGATACGCAGTATTTT
cdr3_aa: CASSFPGLPDTQYF
j_call: TRBJ2-3
v_call: TRBV11-3
clone_size: few
d_call: .

cdr3_nt: TGCGCCAGCAGCTTTGGGACCAAAGCAGTTGAGACCCAGTACTTC
cdr3_aa: CASSFGTKAVETQYF
j_call: TRBJ2-5
v_call: TRBV5-1
clone_size: few
d_call: .

cdr3_nt: TGTGCCAGCAGTTACAGGGTTGGTGGCTACACCTTC
cdr3_aa: CASSYRVGGYTF
j_call: TRBJ1-2
v_call: TRBV6-8
clone_size: few
d_call: .

cdr3_nt: TGTGCCAGCAGCTTAACGGGGGCCCAAGAGACCCAGTACTTC
cdr3_aa: CASSLTGAQETQYF
j_call: TRBJ2-5
v_call: TRBV11-3
clone_size: .
d_call: .

cdr3_nt: TGTGCCAGCAGCTTAACGGGACTCCCCATTACGGCCCAGTACTTC
cdr3_aa: CASSLTGLPITAQYF
j_call: TRBJ2-5
v_call: TRBV11-3
clone_size: few
d_call: .

cdr3_nt: TGTGCCAGCAGTTACAGGGTGGAGGCCACTGAAGCTTTCTTT
cdr3_aa: CASSYRVEATEAFF
j_call: TRBJ1-1
v_call: TRBV11-3
clone_size: few
d_call: .

cdr3_nt: TGTGCCAGCAGCTTTGGGGACTATAATTCACCCCTCCACTTT
cdr3_aa: CASSFGDYNSPLHF
j_call: TRBJ1-6
v_call: TRBV11-3
clone_size: .
d_call: .

cdr3_nt: TGTGCCAGCAAGGAGGCGGGAGGAAACACCATATATTTT
cdr3_aa: CASKEAGGNTIYF
j_call: TRBJ1-3
v_call: TRBV25-1
clone_size: .
d_call: .

cdr3_nt: TGTGCCAGCAGCCCAACGGGACAGGGCTACGAGCAGTACTTC
cdr3_aa: CASSPTGQGYEQYF
j_call: TRBJ2-7
v_call: TRBV14
clone_size: .
d_call: TRBD1

cdr3_nt: TGTGCCAGCAGTTTTCCGGAAAGGAGCACCGGGGAGCTGTTTTTT
cdr3_aa: CASSFPERSTGELFF
j_call: TRBJ2-2
v_call: TRBV28
clone_size: .
d_call: .

cdr3_nt: TGTGCCTGGAGGCAAGGGCACTACGAGCAGTACTTC
cdr3_aa: CAWRQGHYEQYF
j_call: TRBJ2-7
v_call: TRBV30
clone_size: .
d_call: .

cdr3_nt: TGTGCCAGCAGTACAGGGGGAAACAATTCACCCCTCCACTTT
cdr3_aa: CASSTGGNNSPLHF
j_call: TRBJ1-6
v_call: TRBV6-8
clone_size: few
d_call: TRBD1

cdr3_nt: TGTGCCAGCAGCACGGGGGGTGAGCGGGGCTTAGGGGAGACCCAGTACTTC
cdr3_aa: CASSTGGERGLGETQYF
j_call: TRBJ2-5
v_call: TRBV11-3
clone_size: few
d_call: TRBD2

cdr3_nt: TGTGCCAGTAGTATAACCGGGACTAGCGGGGGAAGGGAGACCCAGTACTTC
cdr3_aa: CASSITGTSGGRETQYF
j_call: TRBJ2-5
v_call: TRBV19
clone_size: .
d_call: TRBD2